Presented here are 30 T cell receptor beta chains from one specimen sequenced in a study of response to subunit inactivated influenza vaccine. From the RT-PCR reads, TCRdb called clonotypes with MiXCR, one entry per CDR3 protein. The sample consists of hundreds of thousands of distinct CDR3 sequences, approximately 9.9% of them appearing once. The sample in question was PBMCs from blood, obtained roughly 46 days after vaccination. The source is a man aged 45-65 years who received an inactivated influenza vaccine.

This clonotype was picked up a small number of times. The gene calls are TRBV29-1 and TRBJ2-2; no clear D gene. V was shortened by 0 bases and J by 2 bases, with 7 bases between the two germline ends. This CDR3 spans 14 amino acids. Looked up from germline, CDR1 is SQVTM and CDR2 is ANQGSEA. CDR3 bases: TGCAGCGTTGAAGATCCCAGTAACACCGGGGAGCTGTTTTTT. Residues: CSVEDPSNTGELFF.

This clonotype has ten or more counts. The genes are TRBV7-9 and TRBJ2-1; perhaps TRBD2 as D (5 bases). The CDR3 totals 14 residues. Germline lookup yields CDR1 SEHNR and CDR2 FQNEAQ (reference sequence). The V and J ends lost 0 bases and 8 bases respectively, with 11 bases between them. The CDR3 reads CASSLAGVGDEQFF. In DNA, the CDR3 is TGTGCCAGCAGCTTAGCGGGAGTGGGCGATGAGCAGTTCTTC.

This chain connects TRBV29-1 to TRBJ1-3, with D possibly matching TRBD1 (6 bases). CDR3 length: 16 residues. Germline V lookup: CDR1 SQVTM, CDR2 ANQGSEA. V was cut by 1 base and J by 0 bases, with 13 bases left in between. The chain's CDR3 is CSVEGRTANSGNTIYF. For the CDR3, the DNA is TGCAGCGTTGAAGGGAGGACAGCCAACTCTGGAAACACCATATATTTT. The full variable domain, rest sourced from reference TRBV29-1 and TRBJ1-3, is SAVISQKPSRDICQRGTSLTIQCQVDSQVTMMFWYRQQPGQSLTLIATANQGSEATYESGFVIDKFPISRPNLTFSTLTVSNMSPEDSSIYLCSVEGRTANSGNTIYFGEGSWLTVV.

The chain is built from TRBV7-2 and TRBJ2-6; no firm D call. CDR3 length equals 14 residues. Germline V gene sequence: CDR1 SGHTA, CDR2 FQGNSA. V was cut by 3 bases and J by 0 bases, with 3 bases left in between. The CDR3 here is CASSFDSGANVLTF. The CDR3 bases are TGTGCCAGCAGCTTTGACTCTGGGGCCAACGTCCTGACTTTC. The full variable domain, with the rest looked up from reference TRBV7-2 and TRBJ2-6, is GAGVSQSPSNKVTEKGKDVELRCDPISGHTALYWYRQSLGQGLEFLIYFQGNSAPDKSGLPSDRFSAERTGGSVSTLTIQRTQQEDSAVYLCASSFDSGANVLTFGAGSRLTVL.

The chain couples TRBV5-1 to TRBJ2-1; TRBD1 aligns across 9 bases. V lost 4 bases, J lost 3 bases, and 2 bases stayed unmatched. The germline V gene has CDR1 SGHRS and CDR2 YFSETQ. The CDR3 runs 14 residues. This chain's CDR3 is CASSGQGRYNEQFF. CDR3 nucleotide sequence: TGCGCCAGCAGCGGACAGGGGCGCTACAATGAGCAGTTCTTC.

The genes are TRBV6-5 and TRBJ2-1; TRBD2 agrees at 9 bases. Germline values: CDR1 MNHEY, CDR2 SVGAGI. Unmatched junction bases numbered 5, after V lost 4 bases and J lost 4 bases. The CDR3 length is 15 residues. CDR3 sequence reads: CASSFVAGGYNEQFF. The CDR3 DNA is TGTGCCAGCAGTTTTGTGGCGGGAGGGTACAATGAGCAGTTCTTC.

This sequence joins TRBV4-2 and TRBJ2-5, with TRBD1 matching over 7 bases. J gave up 2 bases and V 1 base, and 10 bases lay outside the gene matches. Germline CDR1 LGHNA, CDR2 YNFKEQ. CDR3 length equals 17 residues. The CDR3 loop reads CASSQGYRTGRQETQYF. The CDR3 nucleotides read TGTGCCAGCAGCCAAGGGTACCGGACAGGACGGCAAGAGACCCAGTACTTC.

This clonotype was detected a few times. This sequence joins TRBV20-1 and TRBJ2-7; D call uncertain. The germline V gene encodes CDR1 DFQATT and CDR2 SNEGSKA (reference sequence). The CDR3 length is 15 residues. Trimming cost V 0 bases and J 4 bases, with 16 bases left between them. The CDR3 DNA reads as TGCAGTGCTAGAGATAACGTCTTAAGGGTTTACGAGCAGTACTTC. Encoded protein: CSARDNVLRVYEQYF.

This clonotype was counted a few times. The V and J genes are TRBV20-1 and TRBJ2-3; either TRBD1 or TRBD2 may fit D (5 bases each). CDR1 is DFQATT, CDR2 SNEGSKA, per germline (reference sequence). The CDR3 is 14 residues long. V was pared by 6 bases and J by 1 base, with 14 bases between. CDR3 DNA sequence: TGCAGTGCCAGCTACGGGGCCGGCACAGATACGCAGTATTTT. This sequence encodes CSASYGAGTDTQYF.

Only a few counts were recorded for this clonotype. The chain recombines TRBV14 with TRBJ1-6, with TRBD1 as a possible D gene (5 bases). Per the germline V gene, CDR1 is SGHDN and CDR2 is FVKESK. This CDR3 comprises 13 residues. V was trimmed by 4 bases and J by 9 bases, leaving 10 bases between them. Here the CDR3 reads CASSRGGRSPLHF. The DNA of the CDR3 is TGTGCCAGCAGCCGCGGGGGTCGTTCACCCCTCCACTTT.

The chain is built from TRBV13 and TRBJ1-3, with D unclear. The V gene's germline CDR1 is PRHDT and CDR2 FYEKMQ (reference sequence). This CDR3 region has 14 residues. The V end lost 6 bases, the J end lost 0 bases, and 9 bases lay between the germline ends. Here the CDR3 reads CASRTLYSGNTIYF. DNA of the CDR3: TGTGCCAGCAGAACCCTGTACTCTGGAAACACCATATATTTT.

This clonotype occurred a few times. The chain has TRBV20-1 and TRBJ1-5; D is possibly TRBD1 (6 bases). The CDR3 has 13 amino acids. Germline values: CDR1 DFQATT, CDR2 SNEGSKA (reference sequence). V was pared by 5 bases and J by 3 bases, with 11 bases between. CDR3 protein: CSARRDNNQPQHF. The CDR3 DNA is TGCAGTGCTCGCCGGGACAACAATCAGCCCCAGCATTTT.

This clonotype has just a few counts. The chain couples TRBV4-3 to TRBJ2-5; 11 positions agree with TRBD2. The V gene's germline CDR1 is LGHNA and CDR2 YSLEER. V dropped 1 base and J dropped 5; count of bases not matched to a gene: 9. The CDR3 covers 17 residues. In nucleotides, the CDR3 is TGCGCCAGCAGCCAAGCCATACTAGCGGGGGATTGGGAGACCCAGTACTTC. This translates into CASSQAILAGDWETQYF.

The table lists this clonotype with a few counts. The chain links TRBV7-2 to TRBJ2-3; no clear D. The CDR3 has 16 amino acids. Germline V CDR1 and CDR2: SGHTA, FQGNSA. V lost 0 bases and J 2 bases, leaving 12 bases between the germline ends. CDR3 DNA: TGTGCCAGCAGCTTAGCTTCGTACAGAACCACAGATACGCAGTATTTT. Its protein product is CASSLASYRTTDTQYF.

The table lists this clonotype with a few counts. The chain links TRBV2 to TRBJ2-1; 7 bases fit TRBD1. This CDR3 comprises 16 residues. Germline V gene data show CDR1 as SNHLY and CDR2 as FYNNEI. J was trimmed by 1 base and V by 2 bases; bases with no gene match: 5. CDR3 in amino acids: CASSEQGDLSYNEQFF. Written as DNA, the CDR3 is TGTGCCAGCAGTGAACAGGGGGATCTGTCCTACAATGAGCAGTTCTTC.

This clonotype was observed many times. This chain connects TRBV7-8 to TRBJ2-3; D is uncertain. Germline CDR1 reads SGHVS; CDR2 reads FQNEAQ. The CDR3 extends over 16 amino acids. V was trimmed by 2 bases and J by 0 bases, leaving 12 bases between them. The DNA of the CDR3 is TGTGCCAGCAGCTTATTAATGGCATCTAGCACAGATACGCAGTATTTT. Translated, it gives CASSLLMASSTDTQYF.

As to this clonotype: Possible read error: a much larger clone is one base away. This rearrangement joins TRBV20-1 to TRBJ1-5; D unresolved. Trimming took 0 bases from V and 11 from J, leaving 11 bases between them. CDR1 is DFQATT and CDR2 is SNEGSKA in the germline V gene (reference sequence). This CDR3 has 12 residues. In nucleotides, the CDR3 is TGCAGTGCTAGAGATGGAGCGTTGACCCAGCATTTT. Protein sequence: CSARDGALTQHF.

This clonotype was counted only a few times. V is TRBV12-3 or TRBV12-4 and J is TRBJ2-7; 8 bases align to TRBD1. V lost 5 bases to trimming and J lost 0 bases; unmatched junction nucleotides: 6. This CDR3 has 15 amino acids. The CDR3 is CASSPRTGYSYEQYF. Written as DNA, the CDR3 is TGTGCCAGCAGTCCCCGGACAGGGTACTCCTACGAGCAGTACTTC.

The sample holds many counts of this clonotype. The chain has TRBV7-9 and TRBJ1-5; TRBD1 matches 9 bases. The CDR3 covers 18 residues. Germline assignment: CDR1 SEHNR and CDR2 FQNEAQ (reference sequence). J gave up 5 bases and V 4 bases, and 15 bases lay outside the gene matches. CDR3 coding DNA: TGTGCCAGCAGCTCCGGGTCCGGGACAGGGAGGCAGGATCAGCCCCAGCATTTT. Residues: CASSSGSGTGRQDQPQHF. The full variable domain, with the rest looked up from reference TRBV7-9 and TRBJ1-5, is DTGVSQNPRHKITKRGQNVTFRCDPISEHNRLYWYRQTLGQGPEFLTYFQNEAQLEKSRLLSDRFSAERPKGSFSTLEIQRTEQGDSAMYLCASSSGSGTGRQDQPQHFGDGTRLSIL.

This clonotype was recorded at least ten times. J is TRBJ2-2 and V is TRBV7-2; unclear D gene. The V gene's germline CDR1 is SGHTA and CDR2 FQGNSA. V lost 8 bases to trimming and J lost 7 bases, with 11 bases between them. This CDR3 spans 12 amino acids. The chain's CDR3 is CASQLEVGELFF. As DNA, the CDR3 is TGTGCCAGCCAACTCGAAGTCGGGGAGCTGTTTTTT. The whole variable domain, filled in from reference TRBV7-2 and TRBJ2-2, reads GAGVSQSPSNKVTEKGKDVELRCDPISGHTALYWYRQSLGQGLEFLIYFQGNSAPDKSGLPSDRFSAERTGGSVSTLTIQRTQQEDSAVYLCASQLEVGELFFGEGSRLTVL.

This clonotype has only a few counts. The V gene is TRBV7-9, the J gene TRBJ2-7, with no clear D. V lost 7 bases and J lost 0, with 7 bases in between. This CDR3 comprises 12 residues. Looked up from germline, CDR1 is SEHNR and CDR2 is FQNEAQ (reference sequence). CDR3 residues: CASTKSSYEQYF. CDR3 nucleotides: TGTGCCAGCACCAAAAGCTCCTACGAGCAGTACTTC.

The chain combines TRBV12-3 or TRBV12-4 with TRBJ2-7; D is undetermined. This CDR3 contains 15 residues. Trimming stripped 3 bases from V and 3 bases from J, with 15 bases between. In DNA form, the CDR3 reads TGTGCCAGCAGTTTTCGTGGGGAAGTGGACTACGAGCAGTACTTC. This codes for CASSFRGEVDYEQYF.

The sample holds many counts of this clonotype. The chain couples TRBV20-1 to TRBJ2-5; 8 nucleotides align to TRBD2. This CDR3 is 13 amino acids long. The germline V gene has CDR1 DFQATT and CDR2 SNEGSKA (reference sequence). CDR3 coding DNA: TGCAGCGCACAGCGGGGGCCTCAAGAGACCCAGTACTTC. This translates into CSAQRGPQETQYF.

In its sample, this clonotype was seen a few times. The chain recombines TRBV28 with TRBJ2-7, with 10 bases aligning to TRBD2. V shed 2 bases and J 4 bases; nucleotides not matched to a gene: 14. CDR3 length: 18 residues. The germline gives CDR1 MDHEN, CDR2 SYDVKM. This CDR3 is CASSLISSGGPSVYEQYF. The CDR3 bases are TGTGCCAGCAGTTTAATTTCTAGCGGGGGACCCTCGGTGTACGAGCAGTACTTC.

This clonotype appeared many times. This chain joins TRBV5-1 and TRBJ2-5; D perhaps matches TRBD2 (6 bases). Trimming stripped 4 bases from V and 2 bases from J, with 12 bases between. CDR3 length: 14 residues. Germline CDR1 SGHRS, CDR2 YFSETQ. This CDR3 reads CASSEGTSQETQYF. CDR3 nucleotide sequence: TGCGCCAGCAGCGAAGGGACTTCACAAGAGACCCAGTACTTC.

This clonotype was picked up a small number of times. The rearrangement uses TRBV5-1 and TRBJ2-7; D call uncertain. V dropped 9 bases and J dropped 3 bases, with 13 bases sitting between them. Germline V gene sequence: CDR1 SGHRS, CDR2 YFSETQ. CDR3 length equals 12 residues. CDR3 nucleotide sequence: TGCGCCAACCAGAGGACGGGCTACGAGCAGTACTTC. Amino acids: CANQRTGYEQYF. The entire variable domain, with the rest obtained from reference TRBV5-1 and TRBJ2-7, is as follows: KAGVTQTPRYLIKTRGQQVTLSCSPISGHRSVSWYQQTPGQGLQFLFEYFSETQRNKGNFPGRFSGRQFSNSRSEMNVSTLELGDSALYLCANQRTGYEQYFGPGTRLTVT.

This clonotype was seen ten or more times. The V and J genes are TRBV29-1 and TRBJ2-5; 10 bases line up with TRBD1. V dropped 8 bases and J dropped 3; count of bases not matched to a gene: 9. Germline lookup yields CDR1 SQVTM and CDR2 ANQGSEA. This CDR3 has 14 amino acids. In DNA, the CDR3 is TGCAGCTCTGGACAGGGGGGTGCCAAAGAGACCCAGTACTTC. Amino acid sequence: CSSGQGGAKETQYF.

This clonotype turned up a few times. V is TRBV20-1 and J is TRBJ2-7; no clear D. V lost 1 base, J lost 4 bases, and 17 bases lay in between. Looked up from germline, CDR1 is DFQATT and CDR2 is SNEGSKA (reference sequence). The CDR3 totals 15 residues. The CDR3 is CSARGLTTWGYEQYF. The DNA of the CDR3 is TGCAGTGCTAGAGGTCTTACCACTTGGGGATACGAGCAGTACTTC.

Only a few counts were recorded for this clonotype. In nucleotides, the CDR3 is TGCGCCAGCAGCCAAGTCCCTAGCGGGGGAGTATACACCGGGGAGCTGTTTTTT. Protein sequence: CASSQVPSGGVYTGELFF. The rearrangement uses TRBV4-1 and TRBJ2-2; 10 bases are a match to TRBD2. This CDR3 is 18 amino acids long. The germline V gene encodes CDR1 MGHRA and CDR2 YSYEKL. V trimming: 1 base; J trimming: 3 bases; junction bases outside the gene matches: 8.

This clonotype was recorded many times. The gene calls are TRBV29-1 and TRBJ2-7, with D possibly TRBD1 on 5 matching bases. Trimming removed 1 base from V and 3 bases from J, with 10 bases in between. This CDR3 region has 13 residues. Per the germline V gene, CDR1 is SQVTM and CDR2 is ANQGSEA. Written as DNA, the CDR3 is TGCAGCGTTGAAGCAGGGAACAGCTACGAGCAGTACTTC. Translated: CSVEAGNSYEQYF.